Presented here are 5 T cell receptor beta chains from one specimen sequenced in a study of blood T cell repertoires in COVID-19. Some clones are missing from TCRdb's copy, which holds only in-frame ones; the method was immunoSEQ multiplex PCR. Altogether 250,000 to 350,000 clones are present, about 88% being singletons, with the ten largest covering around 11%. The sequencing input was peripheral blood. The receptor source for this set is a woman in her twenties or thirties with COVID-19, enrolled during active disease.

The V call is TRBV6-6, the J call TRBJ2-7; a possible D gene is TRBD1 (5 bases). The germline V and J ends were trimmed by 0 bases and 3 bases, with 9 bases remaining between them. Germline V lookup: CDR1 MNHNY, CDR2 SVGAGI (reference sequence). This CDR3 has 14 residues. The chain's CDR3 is CASSYSAGNYEQYF. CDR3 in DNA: TGTGCCAGCAGTTACTCCGCAGGGAACTACGAGCAGTACTTC.

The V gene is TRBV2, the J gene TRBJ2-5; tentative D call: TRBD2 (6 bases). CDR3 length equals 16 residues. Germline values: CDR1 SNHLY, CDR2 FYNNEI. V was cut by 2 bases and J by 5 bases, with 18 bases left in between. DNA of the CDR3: TGTGCCAGCAGTGAATCTTTGAGGGGACTTAGGGAGACCCAGTACTTC. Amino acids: CASSESLRGLRETQYF.

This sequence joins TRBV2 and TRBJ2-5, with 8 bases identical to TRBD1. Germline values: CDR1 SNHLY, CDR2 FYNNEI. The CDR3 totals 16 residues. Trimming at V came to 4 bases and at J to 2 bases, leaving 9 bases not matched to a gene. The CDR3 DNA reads TGTGCCAGCAGTGCTTCCCCCGGGACAGGACAAGAGACCCAGTACTTC. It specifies CASSASPGTGQETQYF.

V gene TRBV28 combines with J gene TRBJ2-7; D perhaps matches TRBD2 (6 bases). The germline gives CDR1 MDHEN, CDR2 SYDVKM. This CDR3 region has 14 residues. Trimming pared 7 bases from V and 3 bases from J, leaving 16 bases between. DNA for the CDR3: TGTGCCAGCATGGGGCGGGACCCTCTCTACGAGCAGTACTTC. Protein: CASMGRDPLYEQYF.

The CDR3 here is CASSPEAALGYEQYF. The CDR3 DNA reads as TGTGCCAGCAGCCCAGAAGCGGCTCTCGGCTACGAGCAGTACTTC. The rearrangement links TRBV5-4 to TRBJ2-7; perhaps TRBD2 as D (5 bases). This CDR3 contains 15 residues. Germline V gives CDR1 SGHNT, CDR2 YYREEE (reference sequence). Deletions cut 4 bases from V and 3 bases from J, with 17 bases between. The whole variable domain, remainder taken from reference TRBV5-4 and TRBJ2-7, is ETGVTQSPTHLIKTRGQQVTLRCSSQSGHNTVSWYQQALGQGPQFIFQYYREEENGRGNFPPRFSGLQFPNYSSELNVNALELDDSALYLCASSPEAALGYEQYFGPGTRLTVT.